Given below is one TCR beta chain in context. The sample is drawn from a study of OX40 agonist ivuxolimab in advanced cancers. Study context: Every 2 weeks, patients received ivuxolimab intravenously, dosed at 0.01 to 10 mg/kg.

Libraries were prepared by immunoSEQ multiplex PCR; TCRdb keeps only in-frame clonotypes and omits some of them. The table records about 43,000 clones, 70% to 90% of them present only once. CDR3 length: 15 amino acids. In germline, CDR1 is MDHEN, CDR2 SYDVKM. V lost 5 bases, J lost 2 bases, and 13 bases lay in between. This TCR came from an adult with an advanced solid tumor such as melanoma, head and neck, liver or kidney cancer. V and J are TRBV28 and TRBJ1-5; TRBD1 might be the D (5 bases). Sequences were derived from CD4+ or CD8+ T cells sorted from blood, sampled in a trial of the OX40 agonist ivuxolimab. CDR3 protein: CASSLGTYGNQPQHF. As DNA, the CDR3 is TGTGCCAGCAGTCTCGGGACTTACGGCAATCAGCCCCAGCATTTT.